This paragraph reports one TCR beta chain. How the authors handled the data: Using reference gene primer amplification, nucleated cell counts were estimated. Libraries were prepared by immunoSEQ multiplex PCR; TCRdb keeps only in-frame clonotypes and omits some of them. For V, J and clone size, that table is used; D and trimming come from the DNA. Among under 200,000 clones listed, approximately 83% were seen once. The data are from a study of blood T cell repertoires in COVID-19. About the research overall: Sources were T cells, B-cell-depleted T cells, or PBMCs; the material itself was cDNA or gDNA.

Trimming cost V 3 bases and J 0 bases; bases outside gene matches: 4. Germline CDR1 is LGHNA and CDR2 is YSLEER. The CDR3 runs to 15 residues. Sequencing was done on a sample of peripheral blood. The chain uses TRBV4-3 and TRBJ1-2; 7 bases line up with TRBD1. The sequence was obtained from a human donor in a cohort sampled during active COVID-19. CDR3 sequence reads: CASSQTDRANYGYTF. The CDR3 DNA reads as TGCGCCAGCAGCCAGACAGACAGGGCTAACTATGGCTACACCTTC.